A single sample gave rise to the 3 T cell receptor beta chains below, sequenced in a study of identical twins. TCRdb ran MiXCR on the 5' RACE reads and lists one entry per CDR3 protein. This sample has about 530,000 distinct CDR3 sequences; over 12% occur once, and the top ten carry 0.44%. The same sample was also studied in work on yellow fever vaccine responses in identical twins.

The sequencing sample was made of CD4+ T cells sorted from blood. These receptors were taken from a young woman in good health.

V gene TRBV29-1 combines with J gene TRBJ1-5, with 7 positions matching TRBD1. The CDR3 loop spans 13 amino acids. With V trimmed by 4 bases and J by 5 bases, 5 bases remained unmatched. Germline CDR1 and CDR2: SQVTM and ANQGSEA. In DNA, the CDR3 is TGCAGCGTTGCTCAGGGGGGCGATCAGCCCCAGCATTTT. The encoded protein is CSVAQGGDQPQHF. Drawing the rest from reference TRBV29-1 and TRBJ1-5, the complete variable domain is SAVISQKPSRDICQRGTSLTIQCQVDSQVTMMFWYRQQPGQSLTLIATANQGSEATYESGFVIDKFPISRPNLTFSTLTVSNMSPEDSSIYLCSVAQGGDQPQHFGDGTRLSIL.

In this sample, this clonotype turned up many times. This rearrangement joins TRBV20-1 to TRBJ2-7; no reliable D call. The ends were cut back, 0 bases at V and 5 bases at J, with 11 bases in the middle. There are 13 residues in the CDR3. The germline gives CDR1 DFQATT, CDR2 SNEGSKA (reference sequence). In nucleotides, the CDR3 is TGCAGTGCTAGAGATTTAGTAGGGAACGAGCAGTACGTC. It yields the protein CSARDLVGNEQYV.

The sample holds a few counts of this clonotype. This chain joins TRBV5-1 and TRBJ2-5; possibly TRBD1 for D (6 bases). CDR3 length: 14 amino acids. Germline CDR1 is SGHRS and CDR2 is YFSETQ. V shed 3 bases and J shed 1 base, with 10 bases lying between them. The chain's CDR3 is CASSSYRVQETQYF. The CDR3 region has the DNA TGCGCCAGCAGCTCCTACAGGGTCCAAGAGACCCAGTACTTC.